This paragraph reports one T cell receptor (beta chain). Antigen unknown. This CDR3 region has 16 residues. CDR1 is SGHAT and CDR2 is FQNNGV in the germline V gene. This entry belongs to a study of monozygotic twins with inflammatory bowel disease. Overall study results and limits: Clonotype sharing was lower in IBD patients than healthy twins, most markedly with disease activity.

Each CDR3 protein gets one entry in TCRdb, which reprocessed the 5' RACE reads and gives no DNA. Recorded for this sample: a few hundred thousand distinct CDR3 sequences. Specimen: blood. V and J are TRBV11-2 and TRBJ2-3; the TRBD1 assignment by TCRdb is unverifiable without DNA. The receptor was isolated from a human donor with ulcerative colitis or Crohn's disease, or a healthy co-twin of an affected twin (not recorded which). This CDR3 reads CASSLVVGRRTDTQYF.